This T cell receptor beta chain emerged from a study of blood T cell repertoires in COVID-19. On the study more broadly: Donors in the United States, Italy and Spain gave samples during acute or convalescent COVID-19. T cells, B-cell-depleted T cells, or PBMCs provided the cDNA or gDNA that served as material.

The CDR3 totals 16 residues. Germline CDR1 is KGHSH and CDR2 is LQKENI. V was clipped by 3 bases and J by 0 bases; unmatched bases: 5. Authors' processing steps: Scientists estimated how many nucleated cells there were by amplifying reference gene primers. Clones were read by immunoSEQ multiplex PCR, and TCRdb kept only the in-frame ones, dropping some. Clone size and V and J calls were adopted from that table, with D and trimming inferred from the DNA. The sample records 160,000 or so clones, 80% to 90% being singletons. The genes are TRBV18 and TRBJ1-3, with 7 bases lining up with TRBD1. Sample: peripheral blood. This TCR was sampled from a woman aged 50 to 65 with acute or convalescent COVID-19. CDR3 sequence reads: CASSPQGTASGNTIYF. DNA for the CDR3: TGTGCCAGCTCACCCCAGGGGACAGCCTCTGGAAACACCATATATTTT.